The 14 T cell receptor beta chains listed next were all sequenced from one sample in a study of blood T cell repertoires in COVID-19. Clones were read by immunoSEQ multiplex PCR, and TCRdb kept only the in-frame ones, dropping some. The sample carries 250,000 to 350,000 clones, 89% recorded once. The sequencing sample was made of peripheral blood. These receptor sequences come from a man aged 18 to 29 who had recovered from COVID-19.

This clone was counted a few times. The chain is built from TRBV10-3 and TRBJ2-1; TRBD2 agrees at 8 bases. Germline CDR1 is ENHRY and CDR2 is SYGVKD. This CDR3 comprises 16 residues. V gave up 0 bases and J gave up 7 bases; unmatched junction bases: 8. The DNA of the CDR3 is TGTGCCATCAGTGAGTCGCTTTCGGGCGGGAGGAATGAGCAGTTCTTC. Protein product: CAISESLSGGRNEQFF.

J is TRBJ2-5 and V is TRBV5-1; 11 nucleotides line up with TRBD1. The CDR3 has 15 amino acids. Germline CDR1 and CDR2: SGHRS and YFSETQ. The J segment lost 4 bases and the V segment lost 2 bases, leaving 4 bases of the junction unmatched. Here the CDR3 reads CASSLTGTGGETQYF. CDR3 nucleotide sequence: TGCGCCAGCAGCTTAACCGGGACAGGGGGAGAGACCCAGTACTTC.

The rearrangement uses TRBV11-2 and TRBJ1-2, with D possibly being TRBD1 (6 bases). The CDR3 extends over 14 amino acids. V shed 10 bases and J shed 3 bases, with 18 bases lying between them. CDR1 and CDR2 from the germline V gene are SGHAT and FQNNGV. The CDR3 protein is CATHPMGAYYGYTF. CDR3 bases: TGTGCCACCCACCCGATGGGGGCTTACTATGGCTACACCTTC.

The chain recombines TRBV29-1 with TRBJ2-7, with D possibly being TRBD1 (6 bases). This CDR3 spans 13 amino acids. CDR1 SQVTM and CDR2 ANQGSEA come from the germline V gene. V lost 5 bases and J 2 bases, leaving 13 bases between the germline ends. The CDR3 nucleotides are TGCAGCGTTTCCCCGGACAGCGCCTACGAGCAGTACTTC. Translated, it gives CSVSPDSAYEQYF.

This chain joins TRBV19 and TRBJ1-5; D ambiguous. Germline-derived CDR1 and CDR2 are LNHDA and SQIVND (reference sequence). V shed 5 bases and J shed 3 bases, with 11 bases lying between them. The CDR3 totals 14 residues. CDR3 residues: CASSGPLDNQPQHF. CDR3 nucleotides: TGTGCCAGTAGTGGGCCCCTTGACAATCAGCCCCAGCATTTT.

The rearrangement joins TRBV11-2 to TRBJ1-2; D gene unclear. V lost 7 bases, J lost 4 bases, and 13 bases lay in between. Germline V gives CDR1 SGHAT, CDR2 FQNNGV. There are 13 residues in the CDR3. The CDR3 sequence is CASTTKELYGYTF. CDR3 nucleotide sequence: TGTGCCAGCACAACCAAAGAGCTCTATGGCTACACCTTC. The whole variable domain, remainder taken from reference TRBV11-2 and TRBJ1-2, is EAGVAQSPRYKIIEKRQSVAFWCNPISGHATLYWYQQILGQGPKLLIQFQNNGVVDDSQLPKDRFSAERLKGVDSTLKIQPAKLEDSAVYLCASTTKELYGYTFGSGTRLTVV.

The genes are TRBV6-4 and TRBJ2-7, with 10 positions matching TRBD2. V trimming: 4 bases; J trimming: 7 bases; junction bases outside the gene matches: 7. The CDR3 loop spans 14 amino acids. Germline V CDR1 and CDR2: MRHNA, SNTAGT. CDR3 amino acids: CASSGTSGTGEQYF. The CDR3 DNA follows: TGTGCCAGCAGTGGGACTAGCGGTACGGGAGAGCAGTACTTC.

The chain is built from TRBV18 and TRBJ2-2, with 10 bases aligning to TRBD1. This CDR3 is 16 amino acids long. Unmatched junction bases numbered 5, after V lost 5 bases and J lost 2 bases. Germline V lookup: CDR1 KGHSH, CDR2 LQKENI. The CDR3 region is CASSTGTGDNTGELFF. CDR3 bases: TGTGCCAGCTCAACCGGGACAGGGGACAACACCGGGGAGCTGTTTTTT.

The chain links TRBV11-2 to TRBJ1-2, with D uncertain. Between the trimmed V and J ends, which lost 5 bases and 5 bases, there was a span of 18 bases. CDR1 SGHAT and CDR2 FQNNGV come from the germline V gene. This CDR3 region has 15 residues. CDR3 residues: CASSRAQAVGYGYTF. CDR3 nucleotides: TGTGCCAGCAGCCGAGCCCAGGCCGTTGGGTATGGCTACACCTTC.

The V and J genes are TRBV28 and TRBJ2-3, with TRBD2 matching over 12 bases. Germline V lookup: CDR1 MDHEN, CDR2 SYDVKM. CDR3 length: 20 amino acids. After removal of 2 bases from V and 5 bases from J, the junction contained 17 bases not matched to a gene. The CDR3 region is CASSLVGLAGGPRPEDTQYF. CDR3 DNA: TGTGCCAGCAGTTTAGTAGGCCTAGCGGGAGGGCCGAGGCCGGAAGATACGCAGTATTTT.

The V gene is TRBV7-3, the J gene TRBJ1-1; D remains unclear. The CDR3 extends over 13 amino acids. V was pared by 3 bases and J by 2 bases, with 7 bases between. CDR1 and CDR2 (germline): SGHTA, FQGTGA. CDR3 DNA sequence: TGTGCCAGCAGCTTCGGGATTAACACTGAAGCTTTCTTT. As protein: CASSFGINTEAFF.

The chain is built from TRBV6-1 and TRBJ2-3; D is unclear. The length of the CDR3 is 13 residues. CDR1 is MNHNS and CDR2 is SASEGT in the germline V gene. V lost 3 bases, J lost 0 bases, and 4 bases lay in between. CDR3 in amino acids: CASSDPSTDTQYF. The CDR3 DNA reads TGTGCCAGCAGTGACCCTAGCACAGATACGCAGTATTTT.

The chain carries TRBV27 and TRBJ2-7; D gene unclear. V was clipped by 5 bases and J by 3 bases, with 5 bases between them. From germline, CDR1 is MNHEY and CDR2 SMNVEV (reference sequence). The CDR3 covers 11 residues. The CDR3 sequence is CASSNGYEQYF. The CDR3 bases are TGTGCCAGCAGTAACGGCTACGAGCAGTACTTC.

The V and J genes are TRBV21-1 and TRBJ2-3; the table gives TRBD2 as D, unverified against the DNA. TRBV21-1 is tagged as a pseudogene. The CDR3 sequence is 17 residues long. CDR3 in amino acids: CASRSRGNGESTDTQYF. The CDR3 DNA sequence: TGTGCCAGCAGGTCGAGAGGGAACGGGGAAAGCACAGATACGCAGTATTTT.